The 14 T cell receptor beta chains below were found in one sample sequenced in a study of blood T cell repertoires in COVID-19. Sequencing used immunoSEQ multiplex PCR; TCRdb keeps in-frame clones, though not all of them. Of roughly 150,000 clones listed, approximately 90% are singletons. Sequencing was carried out using peripheral blood. The source of these receptors is a man aged 45-65 years who had recovered from COVID-19.

This rearrangement joins TRBV28 to TRBJ1-2, with 7 bases identical to TRBD1. The CDR3 covers 14 residues. The V gene's germline CDR1 is MDHEN and CDR2 SYDVKM. The trim removed 5 bases at V and 4 bases at J, leaving 7 bases unmatched. DNA for the CDR3: TGTGCCAGCAGTGTAGGGGGACAGATCTATGGCTACACCTTC. This codes for CASSVGGQIYGYTF.

The rearrangement links TRBV19 to TRBJ2-6, with a possible D match to TRBD1 (5 bases). CDR3 size: 16 residues. Trimming pared 4 bases from V and 0 bases from J, leaving 10 bases between. Germline loops: CDR1 LNHDA, CDR2 SQIVND (reference sequence). This CDR3 reads CASSNRPSSGANVLTF. As DNA, the CDR3 is TGTGCCAGTAGTAACAGGCCGAGCTCTGGGGCCAACGTCCTGACTTTC.

V and J are TRBV10-3 and TRBJ2-4; possible D gene TRBD1, 6 bases. Germline CDR1 ENHRY, CDR2 SYGVKD. V lost 6 bases to trimming and J lost 0 bases, with 21 bases between them. The CDR3 covers 18 residues. CDR3 in DNA: TGTGCCATCAGCTCAGGGGCCATTATTGGGGGAGCCAAAAACATTCAGTACTTC. Its translation: CAISSGAIIGGAKNIQYF.

V usage is TRBV28 and J usage is TRBJ1-5, with TRBD1 matching 7 bases. This CDR3 has 15 residues. Germline CDR1 is MDHEN and CDR2 is SYDVKM. The J segment lost 6 bases and the V segment lost 5 bases, leaving 10 bases of the junction unmatched. CDR3 region: CASSAIDRVGQPQHF. DNA of the CDR3: TGTGCCAGCAGTGCTATTGACAGGGTGGGTCAGCCCCAGCATTTT. Full variable domain (rest looked up from reference TRBV28 and TRBJ1-5): DVKVTQSSRYLVKRTGEKVFLECVQDMDHENMFWYRQDPGLGLRLIYFSYDVKMKEKGDIPEGYSVSREKKERFSLILESASTNQTSMYLCASSAIDRVGQPQHFGDGTRLSIL.

V usage is TRBV15 and J usage is TRBJ1-5, with no clear D. Germline loops: CDR1 LNHNV, CDR2 YYDKDF (reference sequence). V shed 0 bases and J shed 6 bases, with 9 bases lying between them. This CDR3 contains 14 residues. CDR3 amino acids: CATSRDPSFQPQHF. In nucleotides, the CDR3 is TGTGCCACCAGCAGAGATCCTAGCTTTCAGCCCCAGCATTTT.

The chain has TRBV18 and TRBJ1-2; the match to TRBD1 covers 9 bases. The trim removed 9 bases at V and 0 bases at J, leaving 8 bases unmatched. The CDR3 is 15 residues long. Germline CDR1 and CDR2: KGHSH and LQKENI. The chain's CDR3 is CASLPTGGSNYGYTF. CDR3 bases: TGTGCCAGTCTGCCGACAGGGGGATCTAACTATGGCTACACCTTC.

The count of this clone is one. The chain employs TRBV6-5 and TRBJ2-7; D unresolved. Per the germline V gene, CDR1 is MNHEY and CDR2 is SVGAGI. The CDR3 covers 12 residues. V lost 6 bases to trimming and J lost 3 bases, with 9 bases between them. The DNA of the CDR3 is TGTGCCAGCAGCCCCCCAGGCTACGAGCAGTACTTC. It specifies CASSPPGYEQYF.

This rearrangement joins TRBV2 to TRBJ2-7; D uncertain. The germline gives CDR1 SNHLY, CDR2 FYNNEI. CDR3 length: 12 residues. The V gene lost 4 bases and the J gene lost 1 base, with 5 bases spanning the gap. DNA of the CDR3: TGTGCCAGCAGTGCCGTATCCTACGAGCAGTACTTC. It encodes CASSAVSYEQYF. Filled out from reference TRBV2 and TRBJ2-7, the complete variable domain reads EPEVTQTPSHQVTQMGQEVILRCVPISNHLYFYWYRQILGQKVEFLVSFYNNEISEKSEIFDDQFSVERPDGSNFTLKIRSTKLEDSAMYFCASSAVSYEQYFGPGTRLTVT.

The chain couples TRBV11-2 to TRBJ2-7, with 10 bases identical to TRBD2. Germline CDR1 SGHAT, CDR2 FQNNGV. The ends lost 5 bases at V and 2 bases at J; junction bases unmatched: 18. The CDR3 is made up of 19 amino acids. In DNA form, the CDR3 reads TGTGCCAGCAGCATAGGAGGCCTTAATAGCGGGAGGACTCCCTACGAGCAGTACTTC. As protein: CASSIGGLNSGRTPYEQYF.

CDR3 DNA sequence: TGTGCCAGCAGTTCCGACTTAGGAGAGACCCAGTACTTC. Translating gives CASSSDLGETQYF. The V gene is TRBV7-2, the J gene TRBJ2-5; D uncertain. Germline V gives CDR1 SGHTA, CDR2 FQGNSA. The CDR3 runs 13 residues. Trimming took 6 bases from V and 4 from J, leaving 12 bases between them.

The genes are TRBV7-2 and TRBJ2-1; unclear D gene. Germline loops: CDR1 SGHTA, CDR2 FQGNSA. V lost 1 base and J 9 bases, leaving 10 bases between the germline ends. The CDR3 covers 13 residues. The CDR3 here is CASSLGFRVEQFF. The DNA for the CDR3 is TGTGCCAGCAGCTTAGGTTTTCGGGTTGAGCAGTTCTTC.

The rearrangement joins TRBV25-1 to TRBJ1-6; D gene uncertain. The CDR3 length is 12 residues. The V end lost 6 bases, the J end lost 5 bases, and 5 bases lay between the germline ends. Germline V gene data show CDR1 as MGHDK and CDR2 as SYGVNS. For the CDR3, the DNA is TGTGCCAGCAGCCGAGATAATTCACCCCTCCACTTT. Its translation: CASSRDNSPLHF.

V is TRBV2 and J is TRBJ2-7; 14 bases align to TRBD2. The CDR3 runs to 14 residues. The germline V gene has CDR1 SNHLY and CDR2 FYNNEI. V lost 7 bases and J lost 4; bases outside the gene matches: 3. As DNA, the CDR3 is TGTGCCAGCATTGGGACTAGCGGGAGTTACGAGCAGTACTTC. Amino acid sequence: CASIGTSGSYEQYF.

V usage is TRBV12-3 or TRBV12-4 and J usage is TRBJ2-7, with TRBD2 identical over 9 bases. V shed 6 bases and J 5 bases; nucleotides not matched to a gene: 5. This CDR3 is built from 13 residues. The CDR3 DNA reads as TGTGCCAGCAGATTACTAGCGGGCGACGAGCAGTACTTC. Its translation is CASRLLAGDEQYF.